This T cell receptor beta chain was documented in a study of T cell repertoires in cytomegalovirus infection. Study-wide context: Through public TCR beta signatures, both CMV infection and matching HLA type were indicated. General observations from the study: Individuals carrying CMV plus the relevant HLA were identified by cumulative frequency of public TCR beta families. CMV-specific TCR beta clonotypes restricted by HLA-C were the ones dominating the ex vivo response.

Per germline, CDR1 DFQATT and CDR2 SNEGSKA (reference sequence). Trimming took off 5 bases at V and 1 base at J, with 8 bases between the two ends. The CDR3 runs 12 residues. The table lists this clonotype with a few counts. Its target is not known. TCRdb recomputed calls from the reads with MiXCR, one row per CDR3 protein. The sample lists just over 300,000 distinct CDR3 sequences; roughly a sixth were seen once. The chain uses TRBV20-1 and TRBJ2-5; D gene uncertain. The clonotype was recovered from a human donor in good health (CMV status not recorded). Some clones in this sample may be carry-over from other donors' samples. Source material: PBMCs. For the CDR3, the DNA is TGCAGTGCTGAGGATTCCCAAGAGACCCAGTACTTC. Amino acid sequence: CSAEDSQETQYF.